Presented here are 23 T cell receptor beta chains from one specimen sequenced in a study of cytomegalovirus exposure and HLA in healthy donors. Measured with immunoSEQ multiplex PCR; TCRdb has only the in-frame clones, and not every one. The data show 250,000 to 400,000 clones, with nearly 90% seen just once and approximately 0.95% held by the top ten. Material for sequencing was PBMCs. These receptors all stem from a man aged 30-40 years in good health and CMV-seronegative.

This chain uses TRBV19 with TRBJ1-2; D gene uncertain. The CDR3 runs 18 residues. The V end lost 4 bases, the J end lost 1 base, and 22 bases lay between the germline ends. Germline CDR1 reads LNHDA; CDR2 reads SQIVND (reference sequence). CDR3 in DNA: TGTGCCAGTAGTACCCCACTGCCGTACGGGGATAATAACTATGGCTACACCTTC. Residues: CASSTPLPYGDNNYGYTF.

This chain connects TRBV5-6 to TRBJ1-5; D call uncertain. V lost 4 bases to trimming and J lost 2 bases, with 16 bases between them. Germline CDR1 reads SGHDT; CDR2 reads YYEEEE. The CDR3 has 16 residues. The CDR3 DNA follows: TGTGCCAGCAGCCTATACGCGGGAAGGGGCAATCAGCCCCAGCATTTT. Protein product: CASSLYAGRGNQPQHF.

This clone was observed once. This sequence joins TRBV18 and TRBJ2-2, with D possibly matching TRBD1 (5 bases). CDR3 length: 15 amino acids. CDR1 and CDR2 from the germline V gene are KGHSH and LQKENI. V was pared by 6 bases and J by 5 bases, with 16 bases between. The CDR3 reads CASSHSISGTGELFF. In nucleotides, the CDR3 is TGTGCCAGCTCCCACTCAATATCAGGGACCGGGGAGCTGTTTTTT.

The CDR3 here is CASRGIGTVPSYEQYF. The CDR3 bases are TGTGCCAGCAGGGGTATTGGGACAGTCCCCTCCTACGAGCAGTACTTC. V and J are TRBV6-6 and TRBJ2-7; 7 bases align to TRBD1. This CDR3 has 16 amino acids. The junction had 11 bases not matched to a gene; V was cut back by 6 bases and J by 0 bases. Germline V gene lookup returns CDR1 MNHNY and CDR2 SVGAGI (reference sequence).

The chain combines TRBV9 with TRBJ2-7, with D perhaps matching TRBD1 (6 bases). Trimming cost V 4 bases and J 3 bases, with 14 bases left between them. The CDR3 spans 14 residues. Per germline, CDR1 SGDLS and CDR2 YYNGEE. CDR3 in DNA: TGTGCCAGCAGCCCCCTAGACAGGAGCTACGAGCAGTACTTC. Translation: CASSPLDRSYEQYF.

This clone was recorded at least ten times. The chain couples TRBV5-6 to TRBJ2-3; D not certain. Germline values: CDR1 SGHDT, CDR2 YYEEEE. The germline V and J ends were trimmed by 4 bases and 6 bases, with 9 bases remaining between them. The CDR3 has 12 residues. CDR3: CASSLTLDTQYF. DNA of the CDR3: TGTGCCAGCAGCCTGACATTGGATACGCAGTATTTT.

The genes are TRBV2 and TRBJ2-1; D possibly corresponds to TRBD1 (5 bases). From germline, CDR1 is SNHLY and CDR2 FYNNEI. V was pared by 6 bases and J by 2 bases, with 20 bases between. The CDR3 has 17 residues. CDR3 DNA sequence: TGTGCCAGCAGACTAACAGGACGACCCAAACCCTACAATGAGCAGTTCTTC. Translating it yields CASRLTGRPKPYNEQFF.

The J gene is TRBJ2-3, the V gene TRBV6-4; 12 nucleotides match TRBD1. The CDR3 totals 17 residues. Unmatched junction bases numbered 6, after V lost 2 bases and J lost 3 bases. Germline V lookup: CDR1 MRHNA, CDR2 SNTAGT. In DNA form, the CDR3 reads TGTGCCAGCAGTGACACCGGGACAGGGGGCCTAACAGATACGCAGTATTTT. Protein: CASSDTGTGGLTDTQYF.

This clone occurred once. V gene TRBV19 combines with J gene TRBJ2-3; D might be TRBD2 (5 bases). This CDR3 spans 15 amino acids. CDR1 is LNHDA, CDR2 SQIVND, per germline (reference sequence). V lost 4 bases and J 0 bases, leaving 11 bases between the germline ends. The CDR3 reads CASSRSGLSTDTQYF. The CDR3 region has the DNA TGTGCCAGTAGTAGAAGCGGACTGAGCACAGATACGCAGTATTTT.

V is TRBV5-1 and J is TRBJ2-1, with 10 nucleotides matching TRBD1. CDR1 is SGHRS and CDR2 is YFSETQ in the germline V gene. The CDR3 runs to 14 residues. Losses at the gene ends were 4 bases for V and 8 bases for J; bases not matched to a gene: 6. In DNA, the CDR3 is TGCGCCAGCAGCGAGACAGGGGGCGGCGATGAGCAGTTCTTC. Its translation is CASSETGGGDEQFF.

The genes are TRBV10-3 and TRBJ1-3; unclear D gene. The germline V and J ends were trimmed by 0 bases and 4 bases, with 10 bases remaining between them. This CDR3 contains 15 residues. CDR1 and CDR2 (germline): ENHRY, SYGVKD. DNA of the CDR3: TGTGCCATCAGTGAGTCAGGAGGGAACGGAAACACCATATATTTT. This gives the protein CAISESGGNGNTIYF.

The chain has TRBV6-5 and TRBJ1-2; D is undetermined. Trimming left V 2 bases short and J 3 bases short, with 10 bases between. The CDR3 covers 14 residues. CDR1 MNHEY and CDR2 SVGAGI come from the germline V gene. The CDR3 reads CASSYGQVDYGYTF. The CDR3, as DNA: TGTGCCAGCAGTTACGGTCAGGTAGACTATGGCTACACCTTC.

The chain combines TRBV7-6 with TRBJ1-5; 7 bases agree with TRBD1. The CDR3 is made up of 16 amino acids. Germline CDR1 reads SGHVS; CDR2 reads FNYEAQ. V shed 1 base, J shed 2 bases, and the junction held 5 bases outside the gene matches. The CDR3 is CASSLDDRVRNQPQHF. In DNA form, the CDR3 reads TGTGCCAGCAGCTTAGATGACAGGGTCCGCAATCAGCCCCAGCATTTT.

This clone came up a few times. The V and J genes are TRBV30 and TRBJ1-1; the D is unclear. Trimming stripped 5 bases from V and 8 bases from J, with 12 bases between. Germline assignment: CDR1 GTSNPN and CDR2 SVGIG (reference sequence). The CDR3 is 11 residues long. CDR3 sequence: CAWLGTAEAFF. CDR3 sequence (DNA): TGTGCCTGGCTAGGTACCGCGGAAGCTTTCTTT. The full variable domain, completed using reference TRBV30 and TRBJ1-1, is SQTIHQWPATLVQPVGSPLSLECTVEGTSNPNLYWYRQAAGRGLQLLFYSVGIGQISSEVPQNLSASRPQDRQFILSSKKLLLSDSGFYLCAWLGTAEAFFGQGTRLTVV.

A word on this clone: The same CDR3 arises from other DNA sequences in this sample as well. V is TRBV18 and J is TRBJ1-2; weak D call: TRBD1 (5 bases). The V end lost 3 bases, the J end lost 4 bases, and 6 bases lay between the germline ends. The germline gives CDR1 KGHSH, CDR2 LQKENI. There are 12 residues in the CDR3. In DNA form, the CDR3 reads TGTGCCAGCTCACCTGACAGCTATGGCTACACCTTC. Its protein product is CASSPDSYGYTF.

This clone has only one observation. The CDR3 DNA is TGTGCCAGCAGCTCCACAGGGAGTGGCTACACCTTC. Translation: CASSSTGSGYTF. The chain employs TRBV7-6 and TRBJ1-2, with D possibly being TRBD1 (6 bases). The CDR3 covers 12 residues. CDR1 and CDR2 (germline): SGHVS, FNYEAQ. Trimming stripped 4 bases from V and 7 bases from J, with 10 bases between.

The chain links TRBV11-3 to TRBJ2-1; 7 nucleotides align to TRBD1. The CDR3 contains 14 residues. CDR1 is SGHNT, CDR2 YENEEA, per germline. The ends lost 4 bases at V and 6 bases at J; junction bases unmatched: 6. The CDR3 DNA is TGTGCCAGCAGCTCGCAGGGGGTTGGCAATGAGCAGTTCTTC. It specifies CASSSQGVGNEQFF.

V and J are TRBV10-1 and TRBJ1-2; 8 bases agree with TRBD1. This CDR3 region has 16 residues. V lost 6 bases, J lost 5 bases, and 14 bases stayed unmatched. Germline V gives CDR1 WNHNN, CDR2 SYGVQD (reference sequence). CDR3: CASRTPHRGKHYGYTF. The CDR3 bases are TGCGCCAGCAGAACCCCTCACAGGGGGAAACATTATGGCTACACCTTC.

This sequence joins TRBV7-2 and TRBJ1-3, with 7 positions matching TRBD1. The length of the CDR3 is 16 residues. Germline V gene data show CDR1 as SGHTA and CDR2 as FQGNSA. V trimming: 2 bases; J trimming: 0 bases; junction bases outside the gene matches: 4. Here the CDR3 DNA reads TGTGCCAGCAGCTTACGAAGGGACAGCTCTGGAAACACCATATATTTT. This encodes CASSLRRDSSGNTIYF.

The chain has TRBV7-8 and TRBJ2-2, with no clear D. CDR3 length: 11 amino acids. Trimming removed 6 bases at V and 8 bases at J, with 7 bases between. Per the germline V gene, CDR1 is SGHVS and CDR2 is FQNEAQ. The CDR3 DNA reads TGTGCCAGCAGTCGAGGAGGGGAGCTGTTTTTT. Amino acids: CASSRGGELFF.

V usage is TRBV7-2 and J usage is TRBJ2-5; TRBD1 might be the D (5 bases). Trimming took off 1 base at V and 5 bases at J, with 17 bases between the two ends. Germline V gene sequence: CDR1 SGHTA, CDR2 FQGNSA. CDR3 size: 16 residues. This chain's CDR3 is CASSLGNRAGHETQYF. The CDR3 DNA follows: TGTGCCAGCAGCTTAGGCAATAGGGCAGGGCACGAGACCCAGTACTTC.

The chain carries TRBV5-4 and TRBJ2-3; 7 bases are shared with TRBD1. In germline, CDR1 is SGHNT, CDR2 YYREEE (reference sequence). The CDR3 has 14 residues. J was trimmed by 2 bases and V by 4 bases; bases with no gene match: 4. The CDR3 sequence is CASSTGQATDTQYF. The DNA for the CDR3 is TGTGCCAGCAGCACCGGACAGGCCACAGATACGCAGTATTTT.

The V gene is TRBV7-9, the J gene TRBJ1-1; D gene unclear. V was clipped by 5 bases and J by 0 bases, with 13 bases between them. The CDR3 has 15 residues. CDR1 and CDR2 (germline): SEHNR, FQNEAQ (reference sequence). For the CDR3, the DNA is TGTGCCAGCAGCCCCACGGGAAATATGAACACTGAAGCTTTCTTT. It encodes CASSPTGNMNTEAFF.